These 30 T cell receptor beta chains originate from one sample sequenced in a study of blood T cells in healthy people across ages. Primed by a sample-barcoded 5' primer and a J-beta primer mix, a second PCR proceeded for roughly 6 to 12 cycles. TCRdb ran MiXCR on the 5' RACE reads and lists one entry per CDR3 protein. The sample lists under 2,000,000 distinct CDR3 sequences, roughly 49% occurring once. The sequenced sample was blood. Source of these receptors: a woman in her thirties or forties in good health.

Regarding this clonotype: A junction boundary mismatches the germline segment, possibly from a read error. V is TRBV6-5 and J is TRBJ2-4; TRBD1 matches at 10 bases. The J call may be in error: the DNA end matches TRBJ2-7 better. This CDR3 is 15 amino acids long. Germline V gene lookup returns CDR1 MNHEY and CDR2 SVGAGI. This CDR3 reads CASGYDGQGVYEQYF. CDR3 bases: TGTGCCAGCGGTTACGACGGACAGGGGGTCTACGAGCAGTACTTC.

This clonotype was counted a few times. The chain carries TRBV12-3 or TRBV12-4 and TRBJ2-1; 9 bases fit TRBD1. The junction had 12 bases not matched to a gene; V was cut back by 3 bases and J by 12 bases. The CDR3 loop spans 15 amino acids. The CDR3 DNA reads as TGTGCCAGCAGTTTCCGACAGGGGGTTTTTAGCGGGCAGTTCTTC. Its protein is CASSFRQGVFSGQFF.

This clonotype was detected only once. The genes are TRBV25-1 and TRBJ1-2, with TRBD1 as a possible D gene (6 bases). CDR3 length equals 12 residues. The germline gives CDR1 MGHDK, CDR2 SYGVNS. V was shortened by 5 bases and J by 8 bases, with 12 bases between the two germline ends. The chain's CDR3 is CASSRGADGYTF. The CDR3 DNA reads TGTGCCAGCAGTCGGGGGGCGGACGGCTACACCTTC.

The chain has TRBV20-1 and TRBJ1-1; D is perhaps TRBD1 (6 bases). V lost 0 bases and J 1 base, leaving 12 bases between the germline ends. The CDR3 length is 15 residues. In germline, CDR1 is DFQATT, CDR2 SNEGSKA (reference sequence). CDR3 protein: CSARDPTGPNTEAFF. The DNA of the CDR3 is TGCAGTGCTAGAGATCCGACAGGACCGAACACTGAAGCTTTCTTT.

This chain uses TRBV7-2 with TRBJ1-6; D not resolved. This CDR3 is built from 17 residues. The V gene lost 5 bases and the J gene lost 3 bases, with 17 bases spanning the gap. Germline values: CDR1 SGHTA, CDR2 FQGNSA. The CDR3: CASSHVGGSNYNSPLHF. In DNA form, the CDR3 reads TGTGCCAGCAGCCATGTGGGCGGCAGTAACTATAATTCACCCCTCCACTTT.

The V gene is TRBV12-3 or TRBV12-4, the J gene TRBJ2-2; 9 nucleotides agree with TRBD2. Losses at the gene ends were 10 bases for V and 0 bases for J; bases not matched to a gene: 6. CDR3 size: 15 residues. CDR3 in amino acids: CATKAGGANTGELFF. The CDR3 coding sequence is TGTGCCACCAAGGCGGGAGGGGCGAACACCGGGGAGCTGTTTTTT.

This clonotype showed up just a few times. The V gene is TRBV7-9, the J gene TRBJ1-2; D not resolved. Germline V gives CDR1 SEHNR, CDR2 FQNEAQ (reference sequence). Trimming removed 1 base at V and 8 bases at J, with 14 bases between. The CDR3 has 14 residues. The CDR3 reads CASSLGSVGAGYTF. CDR3 nucleotides: TGTGCCAGCAGCTTAGGAAGCGTGGGAGCCGGCTACACCTTC.

This clonotype was recorded a few times. The V gene is TRBV12-3 or TRBV12-4, the J gene TRBJ2-1; maybe TRBD2 (5 bases). Trimming stripped 3 bases from V and 8 bases from J, with 14 bases between. CDR3 length: 14 amino acids. This CDR3 reads CASSLRAGVDEQFF. Here the CDR3 DNA reads TGTGCCAGCAGTTTGAGGGCCGGGGTCGATGAGCAGTTCTTC.

The chain carries TRBV14 and TRBJ2-1; D remains unclear. The germline V gene encodes CDR1 SGHDN and CDR2 FVKESK. The CDR3 has 15 amino acids. V was clipped by 2 bases and J by 0 bases, with 8 bases between them. The CDR3 loop reads CASSQFRSSYNEQFF. The CDR3 nucleotides are TGTGCCAGCAGCCAATTCCGGAGCTCCTACAATGAGCAGTTCTTC.

The chain combines TRBV4-2 with TRBJ2-1; D may be TRBD1 (6 bases). Between the trimmed V and J ends, which lost 4 bases and 4 bases, there was a span of 26 bases. The germline V gene has CDR1 LGHNA and CDR2 YNFKEQ. The CDR3 consists of 19 residues. CDR3 region: CASSRPVSRTAPRYNEQFF. Here the CDR3 DNA reads TGTGCCAGCAGCCGGCCGGTTTCCCGGACAGCCCCTAGATACAATGAGCAGTTCTTC.

This clonotype has a handful of counts. For the CDR3, the DNA is TGTGCCAGCAGTTCGCGGGACGCAGGGGAAGTAGAGACCCAGTACTTC. Translating gives CASSSRDAGEVETQYF. The chain combines TRBV28 with TRBJ2-5; D is tentatively TRBD1 or TRBD2 (6 bases each). V shed 4 bases and J shed 4 bases, with 19 bases lying between them. The CDR3 length is 16 residues. CDR1 is MDHEN, CDR2 SYDVKM, per germline. The whole variable domain, filled in from reference TRBV28 and TRBJ2-5, reads DVKVTQSSRYLVKRTGEKVFLECVQDMDHENMFWYRQDPGLGLRLIYFSYDVKMKEKGDIPEGYSVSREKKERFSLILESASTNQTSMYLCASSSRDAGEVETQYFGPGTRLLVL.

This clonotype was found a few times. The chain uses TRBV10-3 and TRBJ1-5; D is ambiguous. This CDR3 is 12 amino acids long. V was shortened by 8 bases and J by 0 bases, with 5 bases between the two germline ends. Per germline, CDR1 ENHRY and CDR2 SYGVKD. The CDR3 region is CAIRGSNQPQHF. The CDR3 DNA reads as TGTGCCATCCGAGGTAGCAATCAGCCCCAGCATTTT.

This sequence joins TRBV6-5 and TRBJ1-2; 7 bases line up with TRBD1. Germline CDR1 is MNHEY and CDR2 is SVGAGI. The CDR3 totals 16 residues. After removal of 0 bases from V and 8 bases from J, the junction contained 12 bases not matched to a gene. CDR3 region: CASSYSRGGRSEGYTF. The CDR3 region has the DNA TGTGCCAGCAGTTACTCGAGAGGGGGCAGATCGGAGGGCTACACCTTC.

The chain links TRBV20-1 to TRBJ2-7; D gene unclear. CDR3 length equals 15 residues. V was shortened by 0 bases and J by 6 bases, with 18 bases between the two germline ends. CDR1 and CDR2 from the germline V gene are DFQATT and SNEGSKA (reference sequence). The CDR3 here is CSARDHEVGIGEQYF. As DNA, the CDR3 is TGCAGTGCTAGAGACCATGAGGTGGGAATAGGCGAGCAGTACTTC.

The rearrangement joins TRBV4-1 to TRBJ2-5, with 10 positions matching TRBD2. This CDR3 region has 16 residues. V trimming: 4 bases; J trimming: 4 bases; junction bases outside the gene matches: 9. Germline CDR1 reads MGHRA; CDR2 reads YSYEKL. CDR3 loop: CASSPPPLAGAETQYF. CDR3 nucleotide sequence: TGCGCCAGCAGCCCACCTCCTCTAGCGGGGGCAGAGACCCAGTACTTC.

This chain links TRBV4-3 with TRBJ2-5, with TRBD1 as a possible D gene (5 bases). The CDR3 has 15 amino acids. Germline CDR1 and CDR2: LGHNA and YSLEER. The germline V and J ends were trimmed by 0 bases and 5 bases, with 13 bases remaining between them. The CDR3 is CASSQDWYRQETQYF. CDR3 nucleotide sequence: TGCGCCAGCAGCCAAGATTGGTACAGGCAGGAGACCCAGTACTTC.

V gene TRBV6-5 combines with J gene TRBJ1-1; 7 positions match TRBD1. Trimming removed 8 bases from V and 5 bases from J; junction bases left unmatched: 8. The CDR3 is made up of 13 amino acids. Germline V gene lookup returns CDR1 MNHEY and CDR2 SVGAGI. The CDR3 loop is CASATGVETEAFF. CDR3 bases: TGTGCCAGCGCCACAGGGGTCGAAACTGAAGCTTTCTTT.

This clonotype appeared a few times. The chain recombines TRBV27 with TRBJ2-1, with D perhaps TRBD2 (5 bases). The CDR3 sequence is 12 residues long. The germline gives CDR1 MNHEY, CDR2 SMNVEV (reference sequence). V lost 5 bases, J lost 8 bases, and 10 bases lay in between. This CDR3 is CASSQREYEQFF. The CDR3 DNA reads TGTGCCAGCAGTCAGAGGGAGTATGAGCAGTTCTTC.

The V gene is TRBV24-1, the J gene TRBJ1-2, with unresolved D. Germline CDR1 reads KGHDR; CDR2 reads SFDVKD. The CDR3 has 15 residues. Trimming removed 3 bases at V and 2 bases at J, with 12 bases between. CDR3 nucleotide sequence: TGTGCCACCAGTGATGGGCTGGGTTCCAACTATGGCTACACCTTC. Protein sequence: CATSDGLGSNYGYTF.

This clonotype came up once. V usage is TRBV5-8 and J usage is TRBJ2-4, with D perhaps matching TRBD1 or TRBD2 (5 bases each). This CDR3 region has 16 residues. Germline V lookup: CDR1 SGHTS, CDR2 YDEGEE. With 4 bases removed from V and 0 bases from J, the gap between germline ends came to 14 bases. DNA of the CDR3: TGTGCCAGCAGCCCACGGGGCACCTTAGCCAAAAACATTCAGTACTTC. Residues: CASSPRGTLAKNIQYF.

The CDR3 region has the DNA TGTGCCGCAAGCTCCTACAATGAGCAGTTCTTC. It encodes CAASSYNEQFF. This sequence joins TRBV3-1 and TRBJ2-1, with no clear D. Between the trimmed V and J ends, which lost 11 bases and 0 bases, there was a span of 5 bases. The CDR3 sequence is 11 residues long. Germline CDR1 and CDR2: LGHDT and YNNKEL (reference sequence).

This clonotype has a handful of counts. The gene calls are TRBV3-1 and TRBJ1-2; 7 positions agree with TRBD1. The CDR3 sequence is 15 residues long. The germline V gene encodes CDR1 LGHDT and CDR2 YNNKEL (reference sequence). The trim removed 4 bases at V and 2 bases at J, leaving 7 bases unmatched. In DNA, the CDR3 is TGTGCCAGCAGCCTTGCGACAGGGAGGAACTATGGCTACACCTTC. It yields the protein CASSLATGRNYGYTF.

The chain employs TRBV12-3 or TRBV12-4 and TRBJ1-1; 7 nucleotides match TRBD1. The ends lost 8 bases at V and 4 bases at J; junction bases unmatched: 7. The CDR3 is 13 residues long. DNA of the CDR3: TGTGCCAGCGAGTTTGCAGGGGGCACTGAAGCTTTCTTT. It encodes CASEFAGGTEAFF.

In its sample, this clonotype was seen a few times. The chain uses TRBV7-3 and TRBJ2-6; D is possibly TRBD2 (5 bases). V lost 1 base and J lost 1, with 11 bases in between. CDR1 is SGHTA, CDR2 FQGTGA, per germline. The CDR3 is 17 residues long. CDR3 nucleotides: TGTGCCAGCAGCTTAAGTGGTTCGGGGTCTGGGGCCAACGTCCTGACTTTC. It is translated as CASSLSGSGSGANVLTF. The whole variable domain, filled in from reference TRBV7-3 and TRBJ2-6, reads GAGVSQTPSNKVTEKGKYVELRCDPISGHTALYWYRQSLGQGPEFLIYFQGTGAADDSGLPNDRFFAVRPEGSVSTLKIQRTERGDSAVYLCASSLSGSGSGANVLTFGAGSRLTVL.

There are a few counts of this clonotype. The V and J genes are TRBV12-3 or TRBV12-4 and TRBJ1-2; possibly TRBD1 for D (5 bases). V was shortened by 5 bases and J by 5 bases, with 12 bases between the two germline ends. The CDR3 length is 13 residues. The CDR3 spells CASSRGGIYGYTF. CDR3 in DNA: TGTGCCAGCAGTCGCGGGGGAATATATGGCTACACCTTC.

This sequence joins TRBV5-8 and TRBJ2-1; possible D gene TRBD1, 6 bases. The CDR3 totals 17 residues. Germline V CDR1 and CDR2: SGHTS, YDEGEE. V lost 4 bases to trimming and J lost 0 bases, with 17 bases between them. CDR3 residues: CASSPGQISSSYNEQFF. The CDR3 coding sequence is TGTGCCAGCAGCCCCGGACAGATCTCGAGCTCCTACAATGAGCAGTTCTTC.

This clonotype was recorded a few times. The chain joins TRBV6-6 to TRBJ2-4; 8 bases map to TRBD1. The J call is doubtful: the DNA matches TRBJ2-7 better. CDR3 length: 15 residues. CDR1 is MNHNY and CDR2 is SVGAGI in the germline V gene (reference sequence). CDR3 bases: TGTGCCAGCAGTGGGACAGGACTAACACCCTACGAGCAGTACTTC. This codes for CASSGTGLTPYEQYF.

This chain connects TRBV2 to TRBJ1-2; the D is unclear. The CDR3 has 12 amino acids. CDR1 and CDR2 from the germline V gene are SNHLY and FYNNEI. V lost 4 bases, J lost 7 bases, and 10 bases lay in between. The CDR3 sequence: CASSVKGSGYTF. The CDR3, as DNA: TGTGCCAGCAGTGTAAAGGGTTCTGGCTACACCTTC.

Here the CDR3 reads CASSLVGSGINEQFF. CDR3 bases: TGTGCCAGCAGCTTGGTCGGGAGCGGTATAAATGAGCAGTTCTTC. The gene calls are TRBV7-6 and TRBJ2-1; D might be TRBD2 (6 bases). CDR1 SGHVS and CDR2 FNYEAQ come from the germline V gene. This CDR3 has 15 residues. The V end lost 3 bases, the J end lost 7 bases, and 16 bases lay between the germline ends.

The chain couples TRBV7-3 to TRBJ2-4; D gene uncertain. Germline V gene lookup returns CDR1 SGHTA and CDR2 FQGTGA. The ends were cut back, 0 bases at V and 13 bases at J, with 13 bases in the middle. The CDR3 is 13 residues long. The CDR3 spells CASSLTHRNEQYF. CDR3 nucleotides: TGTGCCAGCAGCTTAACCCACAGAAATGAGCAGTACTTC.